Sequencing of this TCR beta chain was carried out in a study of T cells in Graves' hyperthyroidism and ophthalmopathy (dated by TCRdb to between 2019 and 2020). About the study as a whole: Peripheral blood was collected at initial diagnosis, before any treatment. Thyroid tissue and blood T-cell repertoires from about six Graves' hyperthyroidism patients were also compared in the study. The paper reports TCR Vbeta CDR3 sequencing of 135 peripheral blood samples: 40 or so ophthalmopathy, around 80 hyperthyroidism and 17 progressor patients. A discovery cohort of about a hundred patients, approximately 44 with Graves' ophthalmopathy and under 60 with stable Graves' hyperthyroidism, was used to find distinguishing TCR V-J signatures. After sampling, hyperthyroidism patients received methimazole starting at 30 mg daily, and ophthalmopathy patients received high-dose intravenous methylprednisolone. The approximately 98 discovery patients were randomly divided into training and test sets at a 7:3 ratio. Prospective prediction of ophthalmopathy was tested in an independent validation cohort consisting of fewer than 20 hyperthyroidism patients and some 15 patients who later progressed to ophthalmopathy.

Ophthalmopathy patients had moderately to severely active disease, Clinical Activity Score of at least 3, NOSPECS grade of at least 4, and duration under 3 months. Any patient with an uncontrolled infection, another autoimmune disease, pregnancy or lactation was excluded. Diagnoses were based on clinical symptoms, serum thyroxine and TRAb, thyroid ultrasound and orbital computed tomography. PBMCs were isolated from 7.5 to 10 ml of fresh peripheral blood by Ficoll-Paque density gradient centrifugation. Trizol reagent was used to extract total RNA, and RNA quality was then checked on an Agilent 2100 Bioanalyzer. TCR beta CDR3 regions were amplified from RNA transcripts. A first-round RT-PCR of the TCR CDR3 used the HTBI primer set with the Qiagen OneStep RT-PCR kit. Libraries were constructed in a second round of multiplex PCR, after which size selection and purification were performed. The libraries were sequenced on an Illumina HiSeq2000 using paired-end 100 bp reads. Per the authors' processing: SOAPnuke was used to process the raw data, throwing out any read that contained adapters or uncalled bases, had a mean Phred below 15, or lacked an exact constant-primer or identifier match. COPE v1.2.5 was used to merge high-quality paired reads, and clonotypes were defined as unique nucleotide sequences. MiTCR v1.1 was used to align clonotypes to the IMGT TRBV, TRBD and TRBJ reference segments. Analysis was restricted to V-J combinations with a frequency above 0.0001, which covered about 99% of repertoires. The TCS score was defined as the ratio of F50 (clonal expansion) to E x V (chaos), calculated using BLOSUM62-based TCRdist between CDR3 peptides within each V-J. Welch's t-statistics and random forest reduced just over 500 V-J features to 13, which were used in a naive Bayes classifier (R e1071). TCRdb took the public reads, trimmed them with fastp at Q25, ran MiXCR for clone calling and kept in-frame beta chains. Rows with a matching CDR3 protein are joined into one entry that keeps the most common DNA and genes. The authors' filters were not applied to this entry. The sample table shows 500,000 to 650,000 distinct CDR3 sequences, and over 15% are seen once. The biggest ten clones account for approximately 16% of the sample.

What the study reported, not specific to this receptor: Most expanded thyroid clonotypes (frequency above 0.001) were also found in blood, which suggests that blood repertoires may mirror thyroid immune responses. A model built on a 13 V-J signature distinguished ophthalmopathy from stable hyperthyroidism, reaching 85% to 90% sensitivity and around 81% specificity in cross-validation and 80%/75% in testing. In validation, progression to ophthalmopathy was predicted by the model with roughly 71% sensitivity and nearly 75% specificity, a median of about 6 months before onset. Sample size was not statistically predetermined, and blinding of investigators to group allocation was not performed.

Details on this clonotype: Its specific antigen is unknown. A junction boundary mismatches the germline segment, possibly from a read error.

CDR3 length: 15 amino acids, cysteine to phenylalanine. Solely the CDR3 DNA is kept, with 45 bases framed from the first base. The germline V gene encodes CDR1 LGHDT and CDR2 YNNKEL (reference sequence). The TCR originated in a woman under 30 with Graves' ophthalmopathy. The sequencing sample was made of blood. The receptor chain draws on TRBV3-1 and TRBJ1-2; the junction holds 10 bases that match TRBD1. For the CDR3, the sequence is CAGSHGTGASYGYTF. The DNA sequence follows: TGTGCCGGCAGCCACGGGACAGGGGCTTCCTATGGCTACACCTTC.